This TCR beta chain was captured by sequencing in a study of long-term antiretroviral therapy in people with HIV. Version v3.0 of the immunoSEQ assay ran at survey level. Profiled with immunoSEQ multiplex PCR; TCRdb holds only in-frame clones, not every one. This table has more than 15,000 clones, approximately 78% appearing once. There are a few counts of this clone. Every sample had roughly 1-11 million cryopreserved PBMC in it before DNA extraction. V trimming: 0 bases; J trimming: 0 bases; junction bases outside the gene matches: 7. This CDR3 contains 17 residues. Germline assignment: CDR1 SGHDT and CDR2 YYEEEE.

This clonotype originated in a woman aged 40 to 50 with HIV. This material consisted of unsorted PBMCs, taken at the start of antiretroviral therapy, before treatment. V and J are TRBV5-6 and TRBJ1-2; the match to TRBD1 covers 8 bases. CDR3 residues: CASSLGTGNSPNYGYTF. The CDR3, as DNA: TGTGCCAGCAGCTTGGGGACAGGGAATTCGCCTAACTATGGCTACACCTTC.